This TCR beta chain was captured in a study of cytomegalovirus exposure and HLA in healthy donors. In the case of this clone: Its target is unknown. The sample carries other DNA sequences with the same CDR3.

The V end lost 8 bases, the J end lost 7 bases, and 21 bases lay between the germline ends. The CDR3 consists of 14 residues. Germline CDR1 is SEHNR and CDR2 is FQNEAQ (reference sequence). This PCR relied on a set of 60 Vbeta primers and 13 Jbeta primers. The protocol was immunoSEQ multiplex PCR, while the TCRdb copy is restricted to in-frame clones and leaves out a portion. The sample shows about 70,000 clones, and approximately 1.8% sits with its ten largest clones. Study-wide results and caveats: Later on, an analysis tied approximately 17,000 TCR beta sequences to HLA alleles at 0.05 false discovery rate.

Sample: PBMCs. This receptor was identified in a woman aged 25 to 39 in good health and CMV-seronegative. The rearrangement links TRBV7-9 to TRBJ2-7, with a possible D match to TRBD2 (6 bases). CDR3 DNA: TGTGCCAGCTCGGGAGTAGGTCACCCCTTGGAGCAGTACTTC. It codes for CASSGVGHPLEQYF.